This TCR beta chain was obtained from a study of CD8 T cells in ankylosing spondylitis. General observations from the study: Significant enrichment of disease-linked clones was reported in matched ankylosing spondylitis synovial fluid.

About this clonotype: Its target is unknown. A much bigger clone sits one base away, suggesting this may be a read error.

Making the TCR beta libraries involved quantitative 5'-RACE with molecular barcodes. From the 5' RACE reads, TCRdb called clonotypes with MiXCR, one entry per CDR3 protein. The data hold 150,000 to 200,000 distinct CDR3 sequences, with over 10% observed a single time. The germline V gene has CDR1 MNHEY and CDR2 SMNVEV (reference sequence). V lost 5 bases and J lost 2; bases outside the gene matches: 9. CDR3 length: 17 residues. This TCR was sampled from a female donor with ankylosing spondylitis or in good health (not recorded which). The chain has TRBV27 and TRBJ2-1; 10 bases match TRBD2. Sequencing was carried out using blood, either unsorted or a sorted T cell fraction (not recorded which). CDR3 sequence (DNA): TGTGCCAGCAGTCTCTCGAGCGGGAGGGTCACCTACAATGAGCAGTTCTTC. This sequence encodes CASSLSSGRVTYNEQFF.